This entry concerns a single TCR beta chain. What it recognizes is unknown. Repertoires were generated with immunoSEQ multiplex PCR, while TCRdb's copy carries only in-frame clones and drops some. The sample includes about 97,000 clones, 92% seen only once; the top ten take over 0.06%. Trimming cost V 0 bases and J 4 bases, with 9 bases left between them. The CDR3 runs to 13 residues. Germline V lookup: CDR1 SQVTM, CDR2 ANQGSEA. These data come from a study of graft-versus-host responses after intestinal transplantation. The clonotype originates from a human donor who was the organ donor for an intestinal transplant. The chain is built from TRBV29-1 and TRBJ1-2, with D possibly being TRBD1 (5 bases). The sample in question was unstimulated CD8+ T cells sorted from spleen or lymph node cells, obtained before transplant. CDR3 in amino acids: CSVEDQGGYGYTF. Here the CDR3 DNA reads TGCAGCGTTGAAGATCAGGGAGGCTATGGCTACACCTTC. The variable domain in full, with the rest retrieved from reference TRBV29-1 and TRBJ1-2, is SAVISQKPSRDICQRGTSLTIQCQVDSQVTMMFWYRQQPGQSLTLIATANQGSEATYESGFVIDKFPISRPNLTFSTLTVSNMSPEDSSIYLCSVEDQGGYGYTFGSGTRLTVV.